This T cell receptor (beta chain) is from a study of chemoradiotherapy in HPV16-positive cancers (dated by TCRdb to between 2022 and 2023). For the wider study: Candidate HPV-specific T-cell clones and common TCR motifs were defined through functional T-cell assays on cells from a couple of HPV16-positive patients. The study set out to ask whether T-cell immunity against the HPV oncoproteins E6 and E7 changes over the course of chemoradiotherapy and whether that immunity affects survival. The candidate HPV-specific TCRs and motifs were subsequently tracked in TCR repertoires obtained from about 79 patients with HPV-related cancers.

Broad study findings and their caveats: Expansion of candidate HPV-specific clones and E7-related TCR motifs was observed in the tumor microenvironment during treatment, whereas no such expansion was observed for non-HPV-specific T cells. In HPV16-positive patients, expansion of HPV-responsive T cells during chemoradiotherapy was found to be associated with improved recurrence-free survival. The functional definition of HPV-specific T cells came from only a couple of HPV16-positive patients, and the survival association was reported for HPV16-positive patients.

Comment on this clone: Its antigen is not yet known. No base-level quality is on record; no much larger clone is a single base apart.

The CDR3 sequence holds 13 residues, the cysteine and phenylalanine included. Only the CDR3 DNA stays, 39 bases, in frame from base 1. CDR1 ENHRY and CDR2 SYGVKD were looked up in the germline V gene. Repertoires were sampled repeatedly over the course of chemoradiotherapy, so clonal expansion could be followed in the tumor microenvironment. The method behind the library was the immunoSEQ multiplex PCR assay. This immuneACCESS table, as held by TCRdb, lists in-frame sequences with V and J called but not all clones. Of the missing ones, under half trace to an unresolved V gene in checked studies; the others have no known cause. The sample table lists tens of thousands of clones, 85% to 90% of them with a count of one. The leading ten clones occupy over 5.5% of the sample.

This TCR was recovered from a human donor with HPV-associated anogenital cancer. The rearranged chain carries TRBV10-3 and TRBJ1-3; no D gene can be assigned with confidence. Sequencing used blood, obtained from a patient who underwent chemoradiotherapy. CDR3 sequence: CASTDFSGNTIYF. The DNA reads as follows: TGTGCATCCACTGACTTCTCTGGAAACACCATATATTTT.